The TCR beta chain described here comes from a study of early T cells in non-severe SARS-CoV-2 infection. Study-wide background: Chains were not paired, and sequencing was done on bulk RNA from unsorted whole blood. General study results and limits: The matching step, a VDJdb search, favored anti-spike CD8 responses and missed private and CD4 specificities.

This clonotype occurred many times. Its specificity is unknown. The TCR library protocol attached unique molecular identifiers to the individual cDNA molecules. Each CDR3 protein gets one entry after TCRdb re-called the 5' RACE reads with MiXCR. The sample holds approximately 32,000 distinct CDR3 sequences; roughly 6.6% are singletons and the top ten take 30% to 45%. The ends were cut back, 9 bases at V and 1 base at J, with 15 bases in the middle. There are 14 residues in the CDR3. V and J are TRBV12-3 or TRBV12-4 and TRBJ1-1; weak D call: TRBD1 (5 bases). The receptor comes from an adult who was a healthcare worker with PCR-confirmed SARS-CoV-2 infection or an uninfected control (not recorded which). Material for sequencing was whole blood. The CDR3 sequence is CASSKGYTNTEAFF. The DNA for the CDR3 is TGTGCCAGTTCAAAGGGGTATACGAACACTGAAGCTTTCTTT.